This TCR beta chain was profiled in a study of response to subunit inactivated influenza vaccine. Overall study results and limits: Authors suggested seasonal influenza vaccinations each recruit few new T cells.

TCRdb reanalysed the RT-PCR reads using MiXCR and keeps one entry per CDR3 protein. The table includes roughly 700,000 distinct CDR3 sequences, approximately 15% detected once. This clonotype was seen more than once but under ten times. The antigen remains unidentified. V lost 2 bases to trimming and J lost 3 bases, with 5 bases between them. Germline CDR1 is GTSNPN and CDR2 is SVGIG (reference sequence). CDR3 length equals 12 residues. Source: PBMCs from blood, taken around 15 days before vaccination. This clonotype was obtained from a man in his fifties who received an inactivated influenza vaccine. The V call is TRBV30, the J call TRBJ2-1, with unresolved D. DNA of the CDR3: TGTGCCTGGAGTAGTGGCTACAATGAGCAGTTCTTC. Translating gives CAWSSGYNEQFF.